This T cell receptor (beta chain) was sequenced for a study of blood T cell repertoires in COVID-19. Trimming pared 3 bases from V and 7 bases from J, leaving 13 bases between. The CDR3 is 14 amino acids. The germline gives CDR1 KGHSH, CDR2 LQKENI. Sequenced by immunoSEQ multiplex PCR; TCRdb stores in-frame clones only, minus some. The sample includes 55,000 to 70,000 clones, about 85% of them seen just once. Patients from Seattle were sampled longitudinally, starting during active infection. The sample consisted of peripheral blood. This sequence was found in a woman aged 45-59 years with COVID-19, enrolled during active disease. The rearrangement joins TRBV18 to TRBJ1-5; D uncertain. The chain's CDR3 is CASSPKPSEQPQHF. CDR3 DNA sequence: TGTGCCAGCTCACCTAAACCCTCGGAGCAGCCCCAGCATTTT. Using reference TRBV18 and TRBJ1-5 for the parts outside the CDR3, the full variable domain is NAGVMQNPRHLVRRRGQEARLRCSPMKGHSHVYWYRQLPEEGLKFMVYLQKENIIDESGMPKERFSAEFPKEGPSILRIQQVVRGDSAAYFCASSPKPSEQPQHFGDGTRLSIL.